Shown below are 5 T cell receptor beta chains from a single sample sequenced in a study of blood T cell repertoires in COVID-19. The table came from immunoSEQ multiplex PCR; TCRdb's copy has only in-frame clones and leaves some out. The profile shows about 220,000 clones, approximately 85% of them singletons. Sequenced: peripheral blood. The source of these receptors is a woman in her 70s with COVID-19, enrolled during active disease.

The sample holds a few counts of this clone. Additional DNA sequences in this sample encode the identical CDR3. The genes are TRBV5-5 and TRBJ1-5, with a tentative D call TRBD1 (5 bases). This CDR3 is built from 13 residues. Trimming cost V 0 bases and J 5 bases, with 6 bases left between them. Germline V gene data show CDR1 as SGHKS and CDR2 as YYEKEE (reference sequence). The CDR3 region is CASSLGGDQPQHF. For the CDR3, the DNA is TGTGCCAGCAGCTTGGGGGGGGATCAGCCCCAGCATTTT. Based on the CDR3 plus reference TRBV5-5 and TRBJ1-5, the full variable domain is DAGVTQSPTHLIKTRGQQVTLRCSPISGHKSVSWYQQVLGQGPQFIFQYYEKEERGRGNFPDRFSARQFPNYSSELNVNALLLGDSALYLCASSLGGDQPQHFGDGTRLSIL.

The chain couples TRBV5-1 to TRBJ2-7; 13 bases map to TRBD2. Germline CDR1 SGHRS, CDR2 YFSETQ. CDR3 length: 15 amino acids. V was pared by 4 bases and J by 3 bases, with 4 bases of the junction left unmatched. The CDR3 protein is CASSIGLAGVYEQYF. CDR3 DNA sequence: TGCGCCAGCAGCATCGGACTAGCGGGAGTCTACGAGCAGTACTTC.

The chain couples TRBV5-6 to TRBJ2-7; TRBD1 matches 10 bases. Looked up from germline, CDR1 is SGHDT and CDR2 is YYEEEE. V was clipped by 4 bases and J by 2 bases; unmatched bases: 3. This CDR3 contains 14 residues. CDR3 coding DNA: TGTGCCAGCAGCGCCGGGACAGGGGCCTACGAGCAGTACTTC. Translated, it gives CASSAGTGAYEQYF.

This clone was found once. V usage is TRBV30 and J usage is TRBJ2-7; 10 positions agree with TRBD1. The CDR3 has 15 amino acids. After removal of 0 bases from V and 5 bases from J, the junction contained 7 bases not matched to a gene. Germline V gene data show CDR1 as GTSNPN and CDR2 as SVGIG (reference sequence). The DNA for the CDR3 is TGTGCCTGGAGTGTAGGGACAGGGGTGTTCGACGAGCAGTACTTC. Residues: CAWSVGTGVFDEQYF.

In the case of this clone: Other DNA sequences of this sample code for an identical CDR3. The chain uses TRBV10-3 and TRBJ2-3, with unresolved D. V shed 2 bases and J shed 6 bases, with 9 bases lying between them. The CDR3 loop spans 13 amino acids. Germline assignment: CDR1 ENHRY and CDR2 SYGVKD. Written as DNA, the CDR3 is TGTGCCATCAGTGAGGGGCGTGCCGATACGCAGTATTTT. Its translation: CAISEGRADTQYF.